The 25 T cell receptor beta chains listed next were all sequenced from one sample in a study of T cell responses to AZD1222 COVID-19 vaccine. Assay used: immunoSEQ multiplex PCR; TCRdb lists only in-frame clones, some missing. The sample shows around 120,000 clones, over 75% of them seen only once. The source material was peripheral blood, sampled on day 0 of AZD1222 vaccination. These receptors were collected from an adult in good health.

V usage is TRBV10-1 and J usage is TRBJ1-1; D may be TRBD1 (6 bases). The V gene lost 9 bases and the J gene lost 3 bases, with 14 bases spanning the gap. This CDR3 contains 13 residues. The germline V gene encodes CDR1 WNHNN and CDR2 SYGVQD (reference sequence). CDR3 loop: CARVRDTYTEAFF. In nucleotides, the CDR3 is TGCGCCAGGGTCCGGGACACCTACACTGAAGCTTTCTTT.

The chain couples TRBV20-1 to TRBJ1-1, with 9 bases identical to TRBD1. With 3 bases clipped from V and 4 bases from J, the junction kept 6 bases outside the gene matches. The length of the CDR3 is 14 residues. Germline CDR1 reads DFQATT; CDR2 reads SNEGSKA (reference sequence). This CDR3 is CSASTGGRGTEAFF. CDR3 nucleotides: TGCAGTGCTAGTACAGGGGGCAGGGGCACTGAAGCTTTCTTT.

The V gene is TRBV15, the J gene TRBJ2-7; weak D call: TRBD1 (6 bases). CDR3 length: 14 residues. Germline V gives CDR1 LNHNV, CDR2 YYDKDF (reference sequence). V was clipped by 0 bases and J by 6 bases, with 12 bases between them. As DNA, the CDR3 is TGTGCCACCAGCAGAGATCCCCAGGGGCGCGAGCAGTACTTC. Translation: CATSRDPQGREQYF.

CDR3 protein: CASSVGADSYEQYF. The CDR3 nucleotides read TGTGCCAGCAGCGTAGGGGCGGACTCCTACGAGCAGTACTTC. The chain links TRBV9 to TRBJ2-7, with D unresolved. Trimming took off 0 bases at V and 0 bases at J, with 7 bases between the two ends. Germline V CDR1 and CDR2: SGDLS, YYNGEE. The CDR3 has 14 amino acids.

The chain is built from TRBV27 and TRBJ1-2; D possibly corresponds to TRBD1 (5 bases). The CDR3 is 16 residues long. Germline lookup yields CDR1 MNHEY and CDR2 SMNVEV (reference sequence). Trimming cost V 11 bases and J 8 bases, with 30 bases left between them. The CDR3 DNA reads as TGTGCCGCCTATACCCCATGGCAGGGCGGTACAGGAGGCTACACCTTC. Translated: CAAYTPWQGGTGGYTF.

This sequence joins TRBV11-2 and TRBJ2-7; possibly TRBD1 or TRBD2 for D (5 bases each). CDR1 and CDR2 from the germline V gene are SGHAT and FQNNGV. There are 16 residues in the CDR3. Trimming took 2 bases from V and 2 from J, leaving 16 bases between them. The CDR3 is CASSLFLGMGAYEQYF. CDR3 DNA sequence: TGTGCCAGCAGCTTATTCCTAGGGATGGGGGCCTACGAGCAGTACTTC.

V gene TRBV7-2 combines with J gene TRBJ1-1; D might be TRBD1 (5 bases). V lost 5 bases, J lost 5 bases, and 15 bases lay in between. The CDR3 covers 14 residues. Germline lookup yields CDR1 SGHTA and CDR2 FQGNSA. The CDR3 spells CASSPRVGETEAFF. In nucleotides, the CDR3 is TGTGCCAGCAGCCCCAGGGTAGGGGAGACTGAAGCTTTCTTT.

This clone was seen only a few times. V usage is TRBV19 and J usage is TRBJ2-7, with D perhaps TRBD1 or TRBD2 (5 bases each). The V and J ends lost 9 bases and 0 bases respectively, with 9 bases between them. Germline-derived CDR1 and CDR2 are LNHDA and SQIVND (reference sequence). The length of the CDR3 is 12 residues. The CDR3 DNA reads TGTGCCAGCGGGGCGGACTCCTACGAGCAGTACTTC. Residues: CASGADSYEQYF. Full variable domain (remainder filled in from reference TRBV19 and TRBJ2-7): DGGITQSPKYLFRKEGQNVTLSCEQNLNHDAMYWYRQDPGQGLRLIYYSQIVNDFQKGDIAEGYSVSREKKESFPLTVTSAQKNPTAFYLCASGADSYEQYFGPGTRLTVT.

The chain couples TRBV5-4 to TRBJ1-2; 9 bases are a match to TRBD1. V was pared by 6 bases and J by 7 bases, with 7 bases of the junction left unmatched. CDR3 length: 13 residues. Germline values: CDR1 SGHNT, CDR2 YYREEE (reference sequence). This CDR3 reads CASIKTGGSGYTF. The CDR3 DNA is TGTGCCAGCATCAAAACAGGGGGCTCTGGCTACACCTTC.

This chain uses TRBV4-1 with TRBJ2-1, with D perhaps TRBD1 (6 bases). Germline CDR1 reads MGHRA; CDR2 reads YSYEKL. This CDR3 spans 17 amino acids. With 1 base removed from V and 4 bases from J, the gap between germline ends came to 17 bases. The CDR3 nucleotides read TGCGCCAGCAGCCAAGCGCCCGGACAGCTTTCATACAATGAGCAGTTCTTC. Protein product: CASSQAPGQLSYNEQFF.

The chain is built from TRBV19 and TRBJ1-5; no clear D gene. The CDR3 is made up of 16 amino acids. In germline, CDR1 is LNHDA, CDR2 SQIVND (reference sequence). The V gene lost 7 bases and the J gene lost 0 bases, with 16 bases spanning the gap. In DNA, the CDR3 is TGTGCCAGTACCCTCCGGGAAGGTTTTAGCAATCAGCCCCAGCATTTT. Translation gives CASTLREGFSNQPQHF.

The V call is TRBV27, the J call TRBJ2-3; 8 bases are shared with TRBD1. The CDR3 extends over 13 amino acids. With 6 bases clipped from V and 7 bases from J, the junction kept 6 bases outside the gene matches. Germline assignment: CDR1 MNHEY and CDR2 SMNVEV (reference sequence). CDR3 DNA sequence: TGTGCCAGCAGCGCAGGGGGCGCTTATACGCAGTATTTT. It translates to CASSAGGAYTQYF.

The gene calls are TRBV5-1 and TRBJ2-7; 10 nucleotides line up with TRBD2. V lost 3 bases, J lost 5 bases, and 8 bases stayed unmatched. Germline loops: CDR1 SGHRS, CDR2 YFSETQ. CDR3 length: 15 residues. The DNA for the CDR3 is TGCGCCAGCAGCTGGGGGGGACTAGCGACCAACGAGCAGTACTTC. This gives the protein CASSWGGLATNEQYF. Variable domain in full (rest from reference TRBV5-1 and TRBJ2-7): KAGVTQTPRYLIKTRGQQVTLSCSPISGHRSVSWYQQTPGQGLQFLFEYFSETQRNKGNFPGRFSGRQFSNSRSEMNVSTLELGDSALYLCASSWGGLATNEQYFGPGTRLTVT.

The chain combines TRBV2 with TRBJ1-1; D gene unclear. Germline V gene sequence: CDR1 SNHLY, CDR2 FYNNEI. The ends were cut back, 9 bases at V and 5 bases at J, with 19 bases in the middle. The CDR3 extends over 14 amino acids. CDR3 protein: CASEMGWGRTEAFF. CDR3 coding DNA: TGTGCCAGTGAGATGGGGTGGGGTCGGACTGAAGCTTTCTTT.

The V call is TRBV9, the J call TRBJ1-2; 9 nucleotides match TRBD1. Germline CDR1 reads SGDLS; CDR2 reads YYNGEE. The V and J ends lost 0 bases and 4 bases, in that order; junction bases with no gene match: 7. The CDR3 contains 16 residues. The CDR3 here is CASSVDYRGLPYGYTF. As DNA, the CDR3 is TGTGCCAGCAGCGTAGATTACAGGGGGCTACCCTATGGCTACACCTTC.

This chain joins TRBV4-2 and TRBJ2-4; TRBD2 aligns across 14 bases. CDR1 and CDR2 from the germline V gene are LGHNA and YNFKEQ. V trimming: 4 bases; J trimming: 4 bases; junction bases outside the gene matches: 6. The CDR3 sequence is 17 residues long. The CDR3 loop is CASSPSTSGREKNIQYF. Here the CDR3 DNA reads TGTGCCAGCAGCCCCTCGACTAGCGGGAGGGAAAAAAACATTCAGTACTTC.

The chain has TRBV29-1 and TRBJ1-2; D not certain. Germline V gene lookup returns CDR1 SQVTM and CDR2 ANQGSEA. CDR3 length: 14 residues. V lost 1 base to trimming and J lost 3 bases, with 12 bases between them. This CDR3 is CSVEAPGRYYGYTF. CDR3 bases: TGCAGCGTTGAAGCGCCCGGACGGTACTATGGCTACACCTTC.

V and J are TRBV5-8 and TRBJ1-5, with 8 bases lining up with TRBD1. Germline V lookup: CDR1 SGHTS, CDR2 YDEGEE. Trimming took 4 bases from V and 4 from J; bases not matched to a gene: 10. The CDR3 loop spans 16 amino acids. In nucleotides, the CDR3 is TGTGCCAGCAGCCCCCCCCCAGGACAGGGTAATCAGCCCCAGCATTTT. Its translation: CASSPPPGQGNQPQHF.

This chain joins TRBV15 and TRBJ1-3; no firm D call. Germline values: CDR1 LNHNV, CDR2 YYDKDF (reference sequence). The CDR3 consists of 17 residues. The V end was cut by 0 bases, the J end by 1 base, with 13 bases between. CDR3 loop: CATSRELVSLSGNTIYF. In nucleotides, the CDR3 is TGTGCCACCAGCAGAGAATTAGTGTCTCTATCTGGAAACACCATATATTTT.

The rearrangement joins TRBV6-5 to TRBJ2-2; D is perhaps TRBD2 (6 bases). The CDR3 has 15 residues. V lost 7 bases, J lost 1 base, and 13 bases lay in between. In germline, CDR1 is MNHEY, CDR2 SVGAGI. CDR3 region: CASTGPSVNTGELFF. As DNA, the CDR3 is TGTGCCAGCACCGGTCCTAGCGTGAACACCGGGGAGCTGTTTTTT.

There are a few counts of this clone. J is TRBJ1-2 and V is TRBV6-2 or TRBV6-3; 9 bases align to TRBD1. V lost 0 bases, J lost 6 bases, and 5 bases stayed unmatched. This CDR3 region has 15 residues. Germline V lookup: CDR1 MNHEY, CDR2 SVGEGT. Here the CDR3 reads CASSYSNRGRDGYTF. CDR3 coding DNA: TGTGCCAGCAGTTACTCGAACAGGGGGCGCGATGGCTACACCTTC.

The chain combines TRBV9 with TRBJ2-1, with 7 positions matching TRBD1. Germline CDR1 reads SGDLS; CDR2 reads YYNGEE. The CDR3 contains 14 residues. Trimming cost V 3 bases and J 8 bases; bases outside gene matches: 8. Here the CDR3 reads CASSALRGHDEQFF. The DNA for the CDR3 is TGTGCCAGCAGCGCGCTTAGGGGGCATGATGAGCAGTTCTTC.

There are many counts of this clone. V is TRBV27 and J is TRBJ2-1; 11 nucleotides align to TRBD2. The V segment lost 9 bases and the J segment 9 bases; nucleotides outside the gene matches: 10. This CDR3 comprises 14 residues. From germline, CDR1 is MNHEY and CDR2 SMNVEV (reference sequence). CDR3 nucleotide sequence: TGTGCCAGGACGCTAGCGGGAGGATGTGGTGAGCAGTTCTTC. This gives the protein CARTLAGGCGEQFF.

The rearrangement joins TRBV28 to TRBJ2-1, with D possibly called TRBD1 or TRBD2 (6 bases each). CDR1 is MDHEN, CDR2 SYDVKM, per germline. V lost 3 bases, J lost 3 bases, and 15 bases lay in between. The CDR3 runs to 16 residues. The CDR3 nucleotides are TGTGCCAGCAGTTTTGGGGGGCGAGATTACTACAATGAGCAGTTCTTC. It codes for CASSFGGRDYYNEQFF.

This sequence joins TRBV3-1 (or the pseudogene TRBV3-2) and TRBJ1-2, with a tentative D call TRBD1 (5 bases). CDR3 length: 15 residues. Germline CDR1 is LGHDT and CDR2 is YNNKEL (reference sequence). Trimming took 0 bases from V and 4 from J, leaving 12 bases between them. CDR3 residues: CASSQESGRTYGYTF. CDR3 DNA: TGTGCCAGCAGCCAAGAGTCAGGGCGAACCTATGGCTACACCTTC.